Listed below are T cell receptor beta chains from one sample, sequenced in a study of cytomegalovirus exposure and HLA in healthy donors. TCRdb keeps only in-frame clones here, not all; method: immunoSEQ multiplex PCR. Seen here are some 44,000 clones, 87% observed once, and the top ten hold 6.5% to 9.5%. Sequencing was performed on PBMCs. All receptors come from a woman aged 40 to 50 in good health and CMV-seropositive. CDR3s include the opening cysteine and the closing phenylalanine or tryptophan. Fields, in order: D gene, J gene, V gene, clone size, CDR3 DNA, CDR3 protein. D genes are given only for firm matches. A row's size may be missing; if present it is once, few, many or a size class.

D gene: TRBD2; J gene: TRBJ2-5; V gene: TRBV7-8; clone size: few; CDR3 DNA: TGTGCCAGCAGCCAGACTAGCGGGGGTTTGGAGACCCAGTACTTC; CDR3 protein: CASSQTSGGLETQYF
D gene: TRBD2; J gene: TRBJ2-7; V gene: TRBV5-4; clone size: few; CDR3 DNA: TGTGCCAGCAGCCCATTTCGGCGGGAGCTACATGAGCAGTACTTC; CDR3 protein: CASSPFRRELHEQYF
D gene: TRBD2; J gene: TRBJ2-7; V gene: TRBV6-5; clone size: NA; CDR3 DNA: TGTGCCAGCAAAAAGAAGCGGGGATGGTACGAGCAGTACTTC; CDR3 protein: CASKKKRGWYEQYF
D gene: TRBD1; J gene: TRBJ2-7; V gene: TRBV15; clone size: NA; CDR3 DNA: TGTGCCACCAGCAGAGGGGCACAGGGGTCCTACGAGCAGTACTTC; CDR3 protein: CATSRGAQGSYEQYF
D gene: NA; J gene: TRBJ1-1; V gene: TRBV6-5; clone size: NA; CDR3 DNA: TGTGCCAGCAGTTGGGCGCAAGGCACTGAAGCTTTCTTT; CDR3 protein: CASSWAQGTEAFF
D gene: NA; J gene: TRBJ2-2; V gene: TRBV6-6; clone size: NA; CDR3 DNA: TGTGCCAGCAGTTACTCGGCCAGAAACACCGGGGAGCTGTTTTTT; CDR3 protein: CASSYSARNTGELFF
D gene: NA; J gene: TRBJ1-3; V gene: TRBV5-5; clone size: NA; CDR3 DNA: TGTGCCAGCAGCCCGTACAGCTCTGGAAACACCATATATTTT; CDR3 protein: CASSPYSSGNTIYF
D gene: NA; J gene: TRBJ2-1; V gene: TRBV19; clone size: few; CDR3 DNA: TGTGCCAGTAGTATTGAATTTCTACAGTTCTTC; CDR3 protein: CASSIEFLQFF
D gene: NA; J gene: TRBJ1-3; V gene: TRBV5-4; clone size: NA; CDR3 DNA: TGTGCCAGCAGCTTGTACGGCCTGGCACAGAATGAGAACACCATATATTTT; CDR3 protein: CASSLYGLAQNENTIYF
D gene: TRBD1; J gene: TRBJ2-1; V gene: TRBV5-8; clone size: NA; CDR3 DNA: TGTGCCAGCAGCTCGGGACAGGGAAGCAATGAGCAGTTCTTC; CDR3 protein: CASSSGQGSNEQFF